The 29 T cell receptor beta chains given below trace back to one sample, sequenced in a study of cytomegalovirus exposure and HLA in healthy donors. PCR amplification relied on 60 Vbeta primers (plus 13 Jbeta primers). Clones were sequenced by immunoSEQ multiplex PCR, and TCRdb holds only the in-frame ones, with some missing. The table has some 76,000 clones, about 81% seen once. Material: PBMCs. Every receptor here comes from a woman in her fifties or sixties in good health and CMV-seronegative.

V is TRBV6-1 and J is TRBJ2-7, with 7 positions matching TRBD1. Germline lookup yields CDR1 MNHNS and CDR2 SASEGT. The CDR3 covers 11 residues. The V segment lost 6 bases and the J segment 9 bases; nucleotides outside the gene matches: 5. Here the CDR3 reads CASRERTGQYV. CDR3 bases: TGTGCCAGCAGAGAAAGGACAGGGCAGTACGTC.

Written as DNA, the CDR3 is TGTGCCAGCAGTGATGGGACAGGGGGCTGGAATGAGCAGTTCTTC. It encodes CASSDGTGGWNEQFF. The chain is built from TRBV28 and TRBJ2-1; 12 nucleotides match TRBD1. The CDR3 has 15 residues. In germline, CDR1 is MDHEN, CDR2 SYDVKM. V was clipped by 5 bases and J by 7 bases; unmatched bases: 6.

The chain links TRBV9 to TRBJ1-5; the match to TRBD1 covers 9 bases. CDR1 is SGDLS, CDR2 YYNGEE, per germline. After removal of 0 bases from V and 3 bases from J, the junction contained 7 bases not matched to a gene. The CDR3 is 17 residues long. The CDR3 here is CASSVGPGTGLNQPQHF. CDR3 in DNA: TGTGCCAGCAGCGTAGGGCCGGGGACAGGGCTCAATCAGCCCCAGCATTTT. The full variable domain, with the rest looked up from reference TRBV9 and TRBJ1-5, is DSGVTQTPKHLITATGQRVTLRCSPRSGDLSVYWYQQSLDQGLQFLIQYYNGEERAKGNILERFSAQQFPDLHSELNLSSLELGDSALYFCASSVGPGTGLNQPQHFGDGTRLSIL.

This rearrangement joins TRBV7-6 to TRBJ2-7; tentative D call: TRBD1 (5 bases). The germline gives CDR1 SGHVS, CDR2 FNYEAQ. This CDR3 region has 15 residues. Trimming shortened V by 7 bases and J by 3 bases, and 19 bases separated the two germline ends. The CDR3 is CASTPDSSYNYEQYF. Written as DNA, the CDR3 is TGTGCCAGCACCCCCGACAGTTCCTATAACTACGAGCAGTACTTC.

In DNA, the CDR3 is TGTGCCAGCAGCACCCTCCTAGCGGGGAGTCTAGAGACCCAGTACTTC. Its translation is CASSTLLAGSLETQYF. This chain uses TRBV5-6 with TRBJ2-5, with 9 bases identical to TRBD2. This CDR3 spans 16 amino acids. The germline V gene encodes CDR1 SGHDT and CDR2 YYEEEE. V lost 4 bases and J lost 4; bases outside the gene matches: 11. Supplemented by reference TRBV5-6 and TRBJ2-5, the full variable domain reads DAGVTQSPTHLIKTRGQQVTLRCSPKSGHDTVSWYQQALGQGPQFIFQYYEEEERQRGNFPDRFSGHQFPNYSSELNVNALLLGDSALYLCASSTLLAGSLETQYFGPGTRLLVL.

This clone appeared a single time. CDR3 residues: CASSLISQGNQPQHF. The CDR3 bases are TGTGCCAGCAGCTTAATTTCCCAGGGCAATCAGCCCCAGCATTTT. The genes are TRBV11-3 and TRBJ1-5; D remains unclear. There are 15 residues in the CDR3. Trimming cost V 2 bases and J 2 bases, with 10 bases left between them. CDR1 SGHNT and CDR2 YENEEA come from the germline V gene.

This chain links TRBV5-6 with TRBJ2-7; D is possibly TRBD1 (6 bases). The CDR3 length is 14 residues. The germline V and J ends were trimmed by 0 bases and 3 bases, with 10 bases remaining between them. Germline V CDR1 and CDR2: SGHDT, YYEEEE. Here the CDR3 DNA reads TGTGCCAGCAGCTTGGGACAGGAGCTCTACGAGCAGTACTTC. This codes for CASSLGQELYEQYF.

The chain carries TRBV4-3 and TRBJ1-2; 10 bases agree with TRBD1. The germline V gene has CDR1 LGHNA and CDR2 YSLEER. CDR3 length equals 15 residues. V lost 5 bases and J lost 3; bases outside the gene matches: 6. CDR3 loop: CASSGQDRGYYGYTF. The DNA of the CDR3 is TGCGCCAGCAGCGGCCAGGACAGGGGGTACTATGGCTACACCTTC.

The J gene is TRBJ1-4, the V gene TRBV7-9; 7 bases are a match to TRBD1. This CDR3 contains 14 residues. Germline trimming cut 5 bases from V and 5 bases from J; bases unmatched to any gene: 5. Looked up from germline, CDR1 is SEHNR and CDR2 is FQNEAQ (reference sequence). This chain's CDR3 is CASSPGQSNEKLFF. In DNA form, the CDR3 reads TGTGCCAGCAGCCCGGGACAGTCAAATGAAAAACTGTTTTTT.

This clone was seen only once. CDR3 loop: CAWSVDRGRNSPLHF. In nucleotides, the CDR3 is TGTGCCTGGAGTGTAGACAGGGGAAGAAATTCACCCCTCCACTTT. The rearrangement uses TRBV30 and TRBJ1-6; 8 positions match TRBD1. Germline-derived CDR1 and CDR2 are GTSNPN and SVGIG (reference sequence). V lost 0 bases, J lost 7 bases, and 5 bases stayed unmatched. This CDR3 has 15 residues.

The chain couples TRBV12-5 to TRBJ2-1, with 9 bases lining up with TRBD1. The CDR3 spans 15 residues. With 5 bases clipped from V and 7 bases from J, the junction kept 9 bases outside the gene matches. The germline gives CDR1 LGHNT, CDR2 FRNRAP. The CDR3 sequence is CASGPHHRGQNEQFF. The CDR3 DNA reads TGTGCTAGTGGTCCACACCACAGGGGGCAGAATGAGCAGTTCTTC. Looking up the rest from reference TRBV12-5 and TRBJ2-1 gives the full variable domain: DARVTQTPRHKVTEMGQEVTMRCQPILGHNTVFWYRQTMMQGLELLAYFRNRAPLDDSGMPKDRFSAEMPDATLATLKIQPSEPRDSAVYFCASGPHHRGQNEQFFGPGTRLTVL.

In this sample, this clone turned up once. The chain couples TRBV27 to TRBJ2-6; no reliable D call. The CDR3 runs to 14 residues. CDR1 and CDR2 from the germline V gene are MNHEY and SMNVEV (reference sequence). The germline V and J ends were trimmed by 3 bases and 0 bases, with 3 bases remaining between them. The CDR3 protein is CASSLASGANVLTF. The CDR3 nucleotides are TGTGCCAGCAGTTTGGCCTCTGGGGCCAACGTCCTGACTTTC.

V is TRBV19 and J is TRBJ1-1, with 10 bases matching TRBD1. CDR1 LNHDA and CDR2 SQIVND come from the germline V gene (reference sequence). The CDR3 consists of 15 residues. V was pared by 5 bases and J by 4 bases, with 7 bases of the junction left unmatched. CDR3 residues: CASSPSTGGFTEAFF. CDR3 bases: TGTGCCAGTAGTCCTTCGACAGGGGGCTTCACTGAAGCTTTCTTT.

The chain combines TRBV19 with TRBJ1-5; D might be TRBD1 (5 bases). With 6 bases removed from V and 2 bases from J, the gap between germline ends came to 11 bases. Germline V gene sequence: CDR1 LNHDA, CDR2 SQIVND (reference sequence). The CDR3 covers 14 residues. For the CDR3, the DNA is TGTGCCAGTAGCCCGTCGGGGGGCAATCAGCCCCAGCATTTT. Encoded protein: CASSPSGGNQPQHF.

The CDR3 DNA is TGTGCCAGCAGCCAAGACGCAGACACAGATACGCAGTATTTT. Its translation: CASSQDADTDTQYF. The chain links TRBV4-2 to TRBJ2-3; no clear D gene. V was cut by 0 bases and J by 2 bases, with 6 bases left in between. The CDR3 length is 14 residues. Germline V CDR1 and CDR2: LGHNA, YNFKEQ.

About this clone itself: The junction departs from the called germline gene at one end, perhaps through a read error. The chain combines TRBV7-7 with TRBJ2-5, with D possibly called TRBD1 or TRBD2 (6 bases each). This CDR3 is 14 amino acids long. Germline lookup yields CDR1 SSHAT and CDR2 FNYEAQ (reference sequence). The DNA of the CDR3 is TGTGCTAGCAGCTTAGGGGGGCGAGGGGAGACCCAGTACTTC. Translating gives CASSLGGRGETQYF. The full variable domain, completed using reference TRBV7-7 and TRBJ2-5, is GAGVSQSPRYKVTKRGQDVTLRCDPISSHATLYWYQQALGQGPEFLTYFNYEAQPDKSGLPSDRFSAERPEGSISTLTIQRTEQRDSAMYRCASSLGGRGETQYFGPGTRLLVL.

The chain uses TRBV5-1 and TRBJ2-7, with 10 nucleotides matching TRBD2. The CDR3 length is 16 residues. V shed 0 bases, J shed 3 bases, and the junction held 6 bases outside the gene matches. Germline CDR1 reads SGHRS; CDR2 reads YFSETQ. The DNA of the CDR3 is TGCGCCAGCAGCTTGGAGGCTAGCGGGGGACTCTACGAGCAGTACTTC. Its translation: CASSLEASGGLYEQYF.

The gene calls are TRBV13 and TRBJ1-1, with D unresolved. CDR3 length equals 17 residues. Trimming pared 1 base from V and 0 bases from J, leaving 15 bases between. Looked up from germline, CDR1 is PRHDT and CDR2 is FYEKMQ (reference sequence). In nucleotides, the CDR3 is TGTGCCAGCAGCTTAGAATTTGGAAGGCGGTTGAACACTGAAGCTTTCTTT. Translating it yields CASSLEFGRRLNTEAFF. Variable domain in full (rest from reference TRBV13 and TRBJ1-1): AAGVIQSPRHLIKEKRETATLKCYPIPRHDTVYWYQQGPGQDPQFLISFYEKMQSDKGSIPDRFSAQQFSDYHSELNMSSLELGDSALYFCASSLEFGRRLNTEAFFGQGTRLTVV.

The rearrangement links TRBV4-2 to TRBJ2-5, with 11 bases lining up with TRBD2. Germline CDR1 reads LGHNA; CDR2 reads YNFKEQ. The junction had 0 bases not matched to a gene; V was cut back by 3 bases and J by 3 bases. This CDR3 has 14 amino acids. CDR3 sequence: CASSQTSGKETQYF. The CDR3 bases are TGTGCCAGCAGCCAGACTAGCGGGAAAGAGACCCAGTACTTC.

This clone has just one count. This chain joins TRBV6-1 and TRBJ2-3; no firm D call. Trimming left V 4 bases short and J 1 base short, with 9 bases between. CDR3 size: 14 residues. Per the germline V gene, CDR1 is MNHNS and CDR2 is SASEGT. DNA of the CDR3: TGTGCCAGCAGTGGGTTGGCCGGCACAGATACGCAGTATTTT. It translates to CASSGLAGTDTQYF.

This clone came up once. This rearrangement joins TRBV5-1 to TRBJ2-7; 7 bases fit TRBD2. This CDR3 spans 18 amino acids. J lost 6 bases, V lost 0 bases, and 18 bases had no gene match. Per the germline V gene, CDR1 is SGHRS and CDR2 is YFSETQ. The CDR3 DNA reads TGCGCCAGCAGCTTGGAGTCCGTCCAGGGCGGGAGCTCTCTCGAGCAGTACTTC. Translating gives CASSLESVQGGSSLEQYF.

The sample holds one count of this clone. Its ends do not fully match the called genes, so a read error is possible. This chain joins TRBV7-7 and TRBJ1-5, with D perhaps TRBD1 (5 bases). This CDR3 has 17 amino acids. The germline CDR1 and CDR2 sequences are SSHAT and FNYEAQ (reference sequence). This CDR3 is CASSLAWLQGYNQPQHF. The CDR3 bases are TGTGCTAGCAGCTTAGCGTGGCTGCAGGGATACAATCAGCCCCAGCATTTT.

The chain recombines TRBV19 with TRBJ2-6; D is ambiguous. V shed 5 bases and J shed 3 bases, with 8 bases lying between them. There are 14 residues in the CDR3. From germline, CDR1 is LNHDA and CDR2 SQIVND (reference sequence). As DNA, the CDR3 is TGTGCCAGTAGTGAGGTCAATGGGGCCAACGTCCTGACTTTC. Protein product: CASSEVNGANVLTF.

CDR3 DNA sequence: TGTGCCACAAGGGACAGGGGGGATTCGGCTGAAGCTTTCTTT. Translating gives CATRDRGDSAEAFF. The chain combines TRBV6-6 with TRBJ1-1, with 11 bases matching TRBD1. CDR1 MNHNY and CDR2 SVGAGI come from the germline V gene (reference sequence). J was trimmed by 6 bases and V by 10 bases; bases with no gene match: 10. The CDR3 has 14 amino acids.

The chain has TRBV25-1 and TRBJ2-5, with D possibly matching TRBD1 (6 bases). V lost 4 bases and J lost 1, with 7 bases in between. The CDR3 spans 13 residues. Germline CDR1 MGHDK, CDR2 SYGVNS. CDR3 sequence (DNA): TGTGCCAGCAGTGGGACAGTCCAAGAGACCCAGTACTTC. It translates to CASSGTVQETQYF.

This clone is a singleton in its sample. This sequence joins TRBV6-5 and TRBJ1-1, with TRBD1 matching 7 bases. This CDR3 comprises 13 residues. Per germline, CDR1 MNHEY and CDR2 SVGAGI. The V segment lost 2 bases and the J segment 9 bases; nucleotides outside the gene matches: 6. CDR3 in amino acids: CASSYPGQLKAFF. In DNA, the CDR3 is TGTGCCAGCAGTTACCCGGGACAGTTGAAAGCTTTCTTT.

The genes are TRBV7-2 and TRBJ1-5; 10 bases map to TRBD1. Germline CDR1 reads SGHTA; CDR2 reads FQGNSA. J gave up 7 bases and V 4 bases, and 7 bases lay outside the gene matches. The CDR3 covers 15 residues. CDR3 amino acids: CASSSDGTGEQPQHF. The CDR3 DNA is TGTGCCAGCAGCTCGGACGGGACAGGGGAGCAGCCCCAGCATTTT.

On this clone itself: The identical CDR3 is also encoded by other nucleotide sequences in the sample. The J gene is TRBJ1-1, the V gene TRBV19, with a tentative D call TRBD1 (5 bases). There are 12 residues in the CDR3. Germline V gene sequence: CDR1 LNHDA, CDR2 SQIVND (reference sequence). V was clipped by 6 bases and J by 1 base, with 6 bases between them. The CDR3 region is CASRTGNTEAFF. The DNA of the CDR3 is TGTGCCAGTAGAACAGGGAACACTGAAGCTTTCTTT.

V usage is TRBV5-1 and J usage is TRBJ1-5; possibly TRBD1 for D (5 bases). Germline CDR1 is SGHRS and CDR2 is YFSETQ. The CDR3 loop spans 16 amino acids. V was cut by 4 bases and J by 4 bases, with 18 bases left in between. The DNA for the CDR3 is TGCGCCAGCAGCCTGGTGGGGGGAGGCGTGAATCAGCCCCAGCATTTT. This translates into CASSLVGGGVNQPQHF.